This T cell receptor (beta chain) appears in the sequencing data of a study of blood T cell repertoires in COVID-19. Study-level information: Whether acute or convalescent, the COVID-19 samples came from the United States, Italy and Spain. T cells, B-cell-depleted T cells, or PBMCs supplied cDNA or gDNA.

In the original processing: The assay estimated nucleated cells by amplifying reference gene primers. Sequencing used immunoSEQ multiplex PCR; TCRdb keeps in-frame clones, though not all of them. V and J calls and clone size are given by that table; D and trimming were obtained from the DNA. The sample includes around 500,000 clones, 80% to 90% of them seen just once. A single count supports this clone. Sequencing was done on a sample of peripheral blood. This receptor was identified in a human donor in a cohort sampled during active COVID-19.

The CDR3 DNA is TGTGCCAGCAGCTCCTCCGGGGGGGCCAACGTCCTGACTTTC. It codes for CASSSSGGANVLTF. The chain combines TRBV7-3 with TRBJ2-6; D call uncertain. The CDR3 loop spans 14 amino acids. V dropped 4 bases and J dropped 4 bases, with 8 bases sitting between them. The germline V gene encodes CDR1 SGHTA and CDR2 FQGTGA.